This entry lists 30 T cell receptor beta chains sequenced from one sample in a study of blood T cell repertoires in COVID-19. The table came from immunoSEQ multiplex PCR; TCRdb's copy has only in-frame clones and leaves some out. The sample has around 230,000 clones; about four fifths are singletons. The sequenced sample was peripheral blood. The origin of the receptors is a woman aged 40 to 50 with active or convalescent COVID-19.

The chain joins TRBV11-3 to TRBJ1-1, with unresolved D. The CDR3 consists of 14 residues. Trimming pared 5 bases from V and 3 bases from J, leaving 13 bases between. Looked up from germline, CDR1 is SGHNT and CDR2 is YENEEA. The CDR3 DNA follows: TGTGCCAGCAGCCCGCGGGGTCGGGACACTGAAGCTTTCTTT. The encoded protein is CASSPRGRDTEAFF.

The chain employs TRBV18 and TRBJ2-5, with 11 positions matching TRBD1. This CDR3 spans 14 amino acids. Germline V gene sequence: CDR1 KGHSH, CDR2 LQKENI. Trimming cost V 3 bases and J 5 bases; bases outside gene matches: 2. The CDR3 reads CASSPDRGHETQYF. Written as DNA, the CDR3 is TGTGCCAGCTCACCGGACAGGGGGCACGAGACCCAGTACTTC.

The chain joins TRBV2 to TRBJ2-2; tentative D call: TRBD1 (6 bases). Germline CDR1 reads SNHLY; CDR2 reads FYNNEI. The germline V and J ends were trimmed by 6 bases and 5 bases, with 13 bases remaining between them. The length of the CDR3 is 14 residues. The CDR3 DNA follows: TGTGCCAGCAGGGTTACACAGGGAACCGGGGAGCTGTTTTTT. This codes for CASRVTQGTGELFF.

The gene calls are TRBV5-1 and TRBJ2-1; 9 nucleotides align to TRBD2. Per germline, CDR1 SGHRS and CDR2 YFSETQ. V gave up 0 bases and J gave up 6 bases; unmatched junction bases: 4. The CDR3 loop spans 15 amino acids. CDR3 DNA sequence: TGCGCCAGCAGCTTGGGACTAGCGGACCTCAATGAGCAGTTCTTC. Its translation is CASSLGLADLNEQFF.

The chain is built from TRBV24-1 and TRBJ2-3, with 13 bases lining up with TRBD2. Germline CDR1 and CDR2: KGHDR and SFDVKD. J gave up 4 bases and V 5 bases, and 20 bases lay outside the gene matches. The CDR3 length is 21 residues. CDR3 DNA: TGTGCCACCAGTGTTTCTCTACGGACTAGCGGGAGAGAGCTCCGAGCAGATACGCAGTATTTT. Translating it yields CATSVSLRTSGRELRADTQYF.

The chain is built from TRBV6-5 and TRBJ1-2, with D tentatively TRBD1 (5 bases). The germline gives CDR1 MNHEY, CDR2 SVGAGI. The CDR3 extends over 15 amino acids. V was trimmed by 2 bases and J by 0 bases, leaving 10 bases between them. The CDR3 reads CASSYRDRPNYGYTF. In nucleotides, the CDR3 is TGTGCCAGCAGTTACCGAGACAGACCTAACTATGGCTACACCTTC.

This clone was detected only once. CDR3 in amino acids: CASSSRVSSGNTIYF. The DNA of the CDR3 is TGTGCCAGCAGCTCCAGGGTAAGCTCTGGAAACACCATATATTTT. V is TRBV5-6 and J is TRBJ1-3, with D perhaps matching TRBD1 (5 bases). The V and J ends lost 3 bases and 0 bases respectively, with 10 bases between them. The germline CDR1 and CDR2 sequences are SGHDT and YYEEEE. The CDR3 has 15 residues. Based on the CDR3 plus reference TRBV5-6 and TRBJ1-3, the full variable domain is DAGVTQSPTHLIKTRGQQVTLRCSPKSGHDTVSWYQQALGQGPQFIFQYYEEEERQRGNFPDRFSGHQFPNYSSELNVNALLLGDSALYLCASSSRVSSGNTIYFGEGSWLTVV.

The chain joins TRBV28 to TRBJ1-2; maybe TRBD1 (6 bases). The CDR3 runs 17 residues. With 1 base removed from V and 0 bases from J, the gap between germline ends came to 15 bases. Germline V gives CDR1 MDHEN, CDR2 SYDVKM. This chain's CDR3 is CASSLSAPYRANYGYTF. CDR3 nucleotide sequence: TGTGCCAGCAGTTTATCGGCACCGTACAGGGCTAACTATGGCTACACCTTC.

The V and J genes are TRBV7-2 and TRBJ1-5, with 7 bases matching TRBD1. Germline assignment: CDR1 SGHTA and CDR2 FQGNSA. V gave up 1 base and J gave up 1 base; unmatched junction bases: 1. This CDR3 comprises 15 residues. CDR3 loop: CASSLEQGSNQPQHF. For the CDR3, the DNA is TGTGCCAGCAGCTTAGAACAGGGGAGCAATCAGCCCCAGCATTTT.

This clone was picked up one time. The CDR3 is CASSQVPLSYEQYF. For the CDR3, the DNA is TGTGCCAGCAGCCAAGTTCCACTCTCCTACGAGCAGTACTTC. The rearrangement uses TRBV14 and TRBJ2-7; D is unclear. The germline CDR1 and CDR2 sequences are SGHDN and FVKESK. Trimming cost V 1 base and J 0 bases, with 7 bases left between them. The CDR3 consists of 14 residues.

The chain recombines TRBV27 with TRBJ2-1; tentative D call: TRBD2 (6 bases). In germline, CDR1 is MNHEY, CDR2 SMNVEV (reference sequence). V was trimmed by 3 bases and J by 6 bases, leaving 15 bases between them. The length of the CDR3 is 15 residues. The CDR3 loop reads CASSLGLPTTNEQFF. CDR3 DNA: TGTGCCAGCAGTTTGGGACTCCCGACTACCAATGAGCAGTTCTTC.

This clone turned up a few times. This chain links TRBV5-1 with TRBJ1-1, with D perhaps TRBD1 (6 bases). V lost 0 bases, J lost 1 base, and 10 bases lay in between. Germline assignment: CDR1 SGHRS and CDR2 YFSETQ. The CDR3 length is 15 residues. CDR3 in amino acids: CASSLVDSRNTEAFF. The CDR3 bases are TGCGCCAGCAGCTTGGTGGACAGCCGGAACACTGAAGCTTTCTTT.

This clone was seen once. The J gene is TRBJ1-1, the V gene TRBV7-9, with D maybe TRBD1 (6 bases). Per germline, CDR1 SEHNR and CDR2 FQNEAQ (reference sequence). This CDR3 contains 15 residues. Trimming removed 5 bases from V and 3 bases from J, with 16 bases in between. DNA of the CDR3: TGTGCCAGCAGCGTCATCAGGGGTGGGGACACTGAAGCTTTCTTT. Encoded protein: CASSVIRGGDTEAFF.

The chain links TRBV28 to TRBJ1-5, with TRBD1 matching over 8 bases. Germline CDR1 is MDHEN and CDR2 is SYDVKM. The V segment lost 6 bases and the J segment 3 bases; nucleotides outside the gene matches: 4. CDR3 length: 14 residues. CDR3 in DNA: TGTGCCAGCAGCTGGACAGGGCTCAATCAGCCCCAGCATTTT. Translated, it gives CASSWTGLNQPQHF.

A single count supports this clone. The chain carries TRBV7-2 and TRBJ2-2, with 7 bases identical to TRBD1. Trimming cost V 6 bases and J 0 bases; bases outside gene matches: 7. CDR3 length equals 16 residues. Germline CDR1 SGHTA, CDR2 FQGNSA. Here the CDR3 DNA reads TGTGCCAGCAGGCAACCCGGGACAGCGAACACCGGGGAGCTGTTTTTT. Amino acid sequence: CASRQPGTANTGELFF.

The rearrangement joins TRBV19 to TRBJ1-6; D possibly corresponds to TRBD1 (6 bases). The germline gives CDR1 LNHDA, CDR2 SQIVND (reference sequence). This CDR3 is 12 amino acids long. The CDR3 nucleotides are TGTGCAACTCAGGGGCTCAATTCACCCCTCCACTTT. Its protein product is CATQGLNSPLHF.

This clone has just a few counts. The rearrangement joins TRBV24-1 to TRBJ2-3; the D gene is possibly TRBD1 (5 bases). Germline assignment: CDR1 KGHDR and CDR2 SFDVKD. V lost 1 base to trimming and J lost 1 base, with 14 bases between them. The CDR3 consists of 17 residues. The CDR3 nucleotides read TGTGCCACCAGTGATTTCGGGCAGGGTGAGGGCACAGATACGCAGTATTTT. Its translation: CATSDFGQGEGTDTQYF.

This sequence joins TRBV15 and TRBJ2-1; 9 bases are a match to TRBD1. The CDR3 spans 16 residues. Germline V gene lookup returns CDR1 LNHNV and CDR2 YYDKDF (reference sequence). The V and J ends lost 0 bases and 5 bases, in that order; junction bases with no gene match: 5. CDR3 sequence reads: CATSRDPGQGHNEQFF. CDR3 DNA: TGTGCCACCAGCAGAGATCCCGGACAGGGGCACAATGAGCAGTTCTTC.

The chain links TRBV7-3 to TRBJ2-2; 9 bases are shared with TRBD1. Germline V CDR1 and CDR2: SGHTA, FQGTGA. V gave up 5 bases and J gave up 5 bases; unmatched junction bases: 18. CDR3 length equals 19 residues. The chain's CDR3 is CASSPPPQGAMGGTGELFF. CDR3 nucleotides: TGTGCCAGCAGCCCACCCCCACAGGGGGCGATGGGTGGAACCGGGGAGCTGTTTTTT.

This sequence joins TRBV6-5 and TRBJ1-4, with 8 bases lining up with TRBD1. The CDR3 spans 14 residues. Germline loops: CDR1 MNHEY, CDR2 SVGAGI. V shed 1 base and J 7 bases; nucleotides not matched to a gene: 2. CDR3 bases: TGTGCCAGCAGTTACTTACAGGGGGGTGAAAAACTGTTTTTT. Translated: CASSYLQGGEKLFF.

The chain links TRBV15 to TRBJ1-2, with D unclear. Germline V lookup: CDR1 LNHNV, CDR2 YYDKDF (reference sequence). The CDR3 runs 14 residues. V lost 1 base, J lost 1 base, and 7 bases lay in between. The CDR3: CATSRVEINYGYTF. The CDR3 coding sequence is TGTGCCACCAGCAGAGTAGAGATTAACTATGGCTACACCTTC.

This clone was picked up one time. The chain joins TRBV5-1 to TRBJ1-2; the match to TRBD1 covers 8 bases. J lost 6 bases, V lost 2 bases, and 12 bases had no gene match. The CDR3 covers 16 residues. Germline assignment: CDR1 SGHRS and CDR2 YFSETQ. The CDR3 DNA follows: TGCGCCAGCAGCTTCCCCGACCCACAGGGGGTTGATGGCTACACCTTC. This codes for CASSFPDPQGVDGYTF.

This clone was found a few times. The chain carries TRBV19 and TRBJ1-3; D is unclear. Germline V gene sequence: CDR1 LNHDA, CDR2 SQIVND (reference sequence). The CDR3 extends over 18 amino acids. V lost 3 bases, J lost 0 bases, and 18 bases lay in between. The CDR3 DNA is TGTGCCAGTAGTATCCCGAGATGGACTGGGAGCTCTGGAAACACCATATATTTT. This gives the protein CASSIPRWTGSSGNTIYF.

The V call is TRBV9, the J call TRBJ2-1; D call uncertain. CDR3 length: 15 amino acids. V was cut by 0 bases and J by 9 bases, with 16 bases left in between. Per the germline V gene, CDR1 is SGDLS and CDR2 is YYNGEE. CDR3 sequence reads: CASSVETHQFGEQFF. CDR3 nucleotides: TGTGCCAGCAGCGTAGAGACTCACCAGTTTGGTGAGCAGTTCTTC. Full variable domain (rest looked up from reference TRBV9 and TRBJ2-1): DSGVTQTPKHLITATGQRVTLRCSPRSGDLSVYWYQQSLDQGLQFLIQYYNGEERAKGNILERFSAQQFPDLHSELNLSSLELGDSALYFCASSVETHQFGEQFFGPGTRLTVL.

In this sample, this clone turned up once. The CDR3 sequence is CASRAGTGVHYGYTF. In DNA, the CDR3 is TGCGCCAGCAGGGCCGGGACAGGGGTTCACTATGGCTACACCTTC. V usage is TRBV23-1 and J usage is TRBJ1-2; 10 bases fit TRBD1. TRBV23-1 is known as an ORF, though its function is uncertain. The V gene end was trimmed by 6 bases and the J gene end by 3 bases; junction bases not matched to a gene: 7. The CDR3 is 15 residues long.

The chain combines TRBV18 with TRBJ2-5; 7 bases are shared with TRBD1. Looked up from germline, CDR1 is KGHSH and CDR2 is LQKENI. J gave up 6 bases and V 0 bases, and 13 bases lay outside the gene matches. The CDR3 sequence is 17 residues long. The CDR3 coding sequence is TGTGCCAGCTCACCACCGTATCGACAGGGTCCGGGTAAGACCCAGTACTTC. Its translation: CASSPPYRQGPGKTQYF.

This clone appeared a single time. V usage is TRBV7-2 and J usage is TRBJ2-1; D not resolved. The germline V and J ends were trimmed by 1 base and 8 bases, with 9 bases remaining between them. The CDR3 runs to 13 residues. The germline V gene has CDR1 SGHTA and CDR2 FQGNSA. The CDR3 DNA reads TGTGCCAGCAGCTTAGTGGGCCCCCATGAGCAGTTCTTC. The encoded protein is CASSLVGPHEQFF.

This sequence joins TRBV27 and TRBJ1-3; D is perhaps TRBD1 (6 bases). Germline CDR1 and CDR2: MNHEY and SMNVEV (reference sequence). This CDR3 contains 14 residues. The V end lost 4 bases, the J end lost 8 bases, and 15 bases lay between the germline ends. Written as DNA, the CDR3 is TGTGCCAGCAGTTCTCTAGGGGGTGAGGACACCATATATTTT. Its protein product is CASSSLGGEDTIYF.

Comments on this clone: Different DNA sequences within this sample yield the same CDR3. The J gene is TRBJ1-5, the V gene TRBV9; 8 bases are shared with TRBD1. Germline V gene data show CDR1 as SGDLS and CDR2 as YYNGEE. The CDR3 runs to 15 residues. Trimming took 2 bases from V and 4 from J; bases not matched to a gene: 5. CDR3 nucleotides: TGTGCCAGCAGCGTCGGCGGACAGGGTAATCAGCCCCAGCATTTT. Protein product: CASSVGGQGNQPQHF.

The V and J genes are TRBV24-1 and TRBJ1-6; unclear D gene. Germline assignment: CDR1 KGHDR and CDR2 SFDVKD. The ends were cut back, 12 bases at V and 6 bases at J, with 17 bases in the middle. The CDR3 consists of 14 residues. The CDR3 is CARYKHRANSPLHF. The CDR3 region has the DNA TGTGCCCGGTATAAGCACCGTGCTAATTCACCCCTCCACTTT.